The 23 T cell receptor beta chains presented below share a single source sample, sequenced in a study of shared clonotypes between healthy human individuals. Sequenced by immunoSEQ multiplex PCR; TCRdb stores in-frame clones only, minus some. Of over 1.5 million clones in the sample, under 99% were seen once. The sample consisted of naive CD4+ T cells sorted from blood. Subset reported: CD45RA+ positively selected. These receptors were obtained from a man aged 30 to 39 in good health.

The V gene is TRBV5-1, the J gene TRBJ2-1; perhaps TRBD2 as D (6 bases). Deletions cut 6 bases from V and 8 bases from J, with 21 bases between. Germline CDR1 is SGHRS and CDR2 is YFSETQ. The length of the CDR3 is 15 residues. The CDR3 sequence: CASTPEGPRRDEQFF. As DNA, the CDR3 is TGCGCCAGCACCCCGGAGGGGCCTCGGAGGGATGAGCAGTTCTTC.

The chain couples TRBV5-1 to TRBJ2-3, with 8 bases that match TRBD2. The germline V gene has CDR1 SGHRS and CDR2 YFSETQ. The CDR3 sequence is 16 residues long. With 0 bases clipped from V and 4 bases from J, the junction kept 7 bases outside the gene matches. CDR3: CASSLVGTSHADTQYF. The DNA of the CDR3 is TGCGCCAGCAGCTTGGTCGGGACTAGTCATGCAGATACGCAGTATTTT.

The chain joins TRBV6-6 to TRBJ2-7; D is uncertain. V was trimmed by 2 bases and J by 3 bases, leaving 14 bases between them. The CDR3 extends over 15 amino acids. From germline, CDR1 is MNHNY and CDR2 SVGAGI (reference sequence). CDR3 residues: CASSYDGSPFYEQYF. CDR3 nucleotide sequence: TGTGCCAGCAGTTACGACGGATCACCTTTCTACGAGCAGTACTTC.

This sequence joins TRBV28 and TRBJ1-5; unclear D gene. V gave up 4 bases and J gave up 9 bases, with 7 bases separating them. Germline CDR1 is MDHEN and CDR2 is SYDVKM. This CDR3 has 11 residues. CDR3 loop: CASSSLGPQHF. CDR3 nucleotides: TGTGCCAGCAGTTCCTTAGGGCCCCAGCATTTT.

The V and J genes are TRBV28 and TRBJ1-1; 7 bases fit TRBD1. V lost 6 bases and J lost 5; bases outside the gene matches: 6. Germline V lookup: CDR1 MDHEN, CDR2 SYDVKM. The CDR3 runs 13 residues. DNA of the CDR3: TGTGCCAGCAGACAACAGGGGTATACTGAAGCTTTCTTT. This sequence encodes CASRQQGYTEAFF.

The chain is built from TRBV6-1 and TRBJ2-5, with 10 bases that match TRBD1. The germline gives CDR1 MNHNS, CDR2 SASEGT. Germline trimming cut 7 bases from V and 4 bases from J; bases unmatched to any gene: 6. CDR3 size: 14 residues. CDR3 sequence reads: CASNDRGRGETQYF. The CDR3, as DNA: TGTGCCAGCAATGACAGGGGGCGCGGAGAGACCCAGTACTTC.

The gene calls are TRBV5-6 and TRBJ2-2; tentative D call: TRBD1 (6 bases). The V end was cut by 5 bases, the J end by 0 bases, with 17 bases between. The germline gives CDR1 SGHDT, CDR2 YYEEEE. CDR3 length: 17 amino acids. This chain's CDR3 is CASRSKRGTPNTGELFF. The CDR3 region has the DNA TGTGCCAGCAGATCAAAAAGGGGGACACCGAACACCGGGGAGCTGTTTTTT.

The chain couples TRBV29-1 to TRBJ1-1; weak D call: TRBD1 (5 bases). Trimming removed 7 bases at V and 0 bases at J, with 12 bases between. The CDR3 is made up of 13 amino acids. The germline CDR1 and CDR2 sequences are SQVTM and ANQGSEA. CDR3: CSGYGGLNTEAFF. The CDR3 nucleotides read TGCAGCGGTTACGGGGGGTTGAACACTGAAGCTTTCTTT. Supplemented by reference TRBV29-1 and TRBJ1-1, the full variable domain reads SAVISQKPSRDICQRGTSLTIQCQVDSQVTMMFWYRQQPGQSLTLIATANQGSEATYESGFVIDKFPISRPNLTFSTLTVSNMSPEDSSIYLCSGYGGLNTEAFFGQGTRLTVV.

This chain links TRBV18 with TRBJ2-6; 9 bases align to TRBD1. Germline CDR1 and CDR2: KGHSH and LQKENI. The CDR3 runs 19 residues. With V trimmed by 0 bases and J by 1 base, 7 bases remained unmatched. CDR3 residues: CASSPPAGQGRSGANVLTF. The CDR3 DNA reads TGTGCCAGCTCACCACCGGCGGGACAGGGTCGGTCTGGGGCCAACGTCCTGACTTTC.

This clone was observed once. The V call is TRBV15, the J call TRBJ2-7, with TRBD2 matching over 9 bases. V trimming: 1 base; J trimming: 3 bases; junction bases outside the gene matches: 7. The CDR3 sequence is 16 residues long. Germline V gene sequence: CDR1 LNHNV, CDR2 YYDKDF (reference sequence). CDR3 sequence: CATSRGSAGGSYEQYF. DNA of the CDR3: TGTGCCACCAGCAGAGGGTCCGCGGGAGGGAGCTACGAGCAGTACTTC.

The chain employs TRBV11-2 and TRBJ2-4; D is unresolved. V was pared by 2 bases and J by 2 bases, with 4 bases between. Germline V gene sequence: CDR1 SGHAT, CDR2 FQNNGV. This CDR3 is 13 amino acids long. The CDR3 spells CASSLLSKNIQYF. In DNA, the CDR3 is TGTGCCAGCAGCTTACTGTCCAAAAACATTCAGTACTTC.

The CDR3 loop is CASSREGASPNYEQYF. DNA of the CDR3: TGTGCCAGCAGCCGAGAAGGGGCCTCCCCAAATTACGAGCAGTACTTC. The V call is TRBV7-9, the J call TRBJ2-7; D perhaps matches TRBD1 (5 bases). There are 16 residues in the CDR3. V dropped 5 bases and J dropped 4 bases, with 21 bases sitting between them. In germline, CDR1 is SEHNR, CDR2 FQNEAQ (reference sequence).

Concerning this clone: Other DNA sequences within the sample encode an identical CDR3. For the CDR3, the DNA is TGCGCCAGCAGCTACGGTCAGACAGATACGCAGTATTTT. It translates to CASSYGQTDTQYF. This chain joins TRBV5-1 and TRBJ2-3; no firm D call. CDR1 is SGHRS, CDR2 YFSETQ, per germline. The CDR3 covers 13 residues. The V gene lost 3 bases and the J gene lost 3 bases, with 8 bases spanning the gap.

V usage is TRBV2 and J usage is TRBJ2-3; 16 bases match TRBD2. Germline loops: CDR1 SNHLY, CDR2 FYNNEI. The CDR3 is 19 residues long. With V trimmed by 9 bases and J by 1 base, 13 bases remained unmatched. Here the CDR3 reads CASIGTSGRGSGGTDTQYF. DNA of the CDR3: TGTGCCAGTATTGGGACTAGCGGGAGGGGATCGGGTGGCACAGATACGCAGTATTTT. Complete variable domain (other parts from reference TRBV2 and TRBJ2-3): EPEVTQTPSHQVTQMGQEVILRCVPISNHLYFYWYRQILGQKVEFLVSFYNNEISEKSEIFDDQFSVERPDGSNFTLKIRSTKLEDSAMYFCASIGTSGRGSGGTDTQYFGPGTRLTVL.

This sequence joins TRBV10-3 and TRBJ1-2, with D unclear. Germline CDR1 is ENHRY and CDR2 is SYGVKD. Trimming took off 3 bases at V and 6 bases at J, with 11 bases between the two ends. The CDR3 runs to 13 residues. The DNA of the CDR3 is TGTGCCATCAGTGAATGGGGAAGGGATGGCTACACCTTC. Translation gives CAISEWGRDGYTF.

The chain links TRBV7-2 to TRBJ2-1, with D possibly matching TRBD2 (6 bases). The CDR3 has 16 amino acids. From germline, CDR1 is SGHTA and CDR2 FQGNSA. V lost 5 bases, J lost 3 bases, and 17 bases lay in between. The DNA of the CDR3 is TGTGCCAGCAGCCCGGGTGGCGGGACCAGCTACAATGAGCAGTTCTTC. It yields the protein CASSPGGGTSYNEQFF.

The chain is built from TRBV19 and TRBJ2-7, with D maybe TRBD1 (6 bases). Germline assignment: CDR1 LNHDA and CDR2 SQIVND (reference sequence). This CDR3 is built from 14 residues. With 3 bases removed from V and 6 bases from J, the gap between germline ends came to 15 bases. The CDR3 is CASSIGQGLSEQYF. Here the CDR3 DNA reads TGTGCCAGTAGTATCGGGCAGGGGTTGAGCGAGCAGTACTTC.

Note on this clone: This specimen includes other DNA sequences encoding the same CDR3. The chain is built from TRBV30 and TRBJ2-1; 7 nucleotides align to TRBD2. This CDR3 has 14 amino acids. V was clipped by 0 bases and J by 4 bases; unmatched bases: 3. Per germline, CDR1 GTSNPN and CDR2 SVGIG (reference sequence). The CDR3, as DNA: TGTGCCTGGAGTGTACGGCGGGAGTACAATGAGCAGTTCTTC. Protein product: CAWSVRREYNEQFF.

The chain recombines TRBV20-1 with TRBJ1-5; the D is unclear. Looked up from germline, CDR1 is DFQATT and CDR2 is SNEGSKA (reference sequence). The CDR3 extends over 11 amino acids. V was cut by 0 bases and J by 15 bases, with 12 bases left in between. The CDR3: CSARDPDYWHF. DNA for the CDR3: TGCAGTGCTAGAGACCCGGACTATTGGCATTTT.

The chain uses TRBV18 and TRBJ2-1, with D possibly being TRBD1 (7 bases). V was pared by 7 bases and J by 5 bases, with 18 bases between. This CDR3 spans 15 amino acids. The germline CDR1 and CDR2 sequences are KGHSH and LQKENI. CDR3 loop: CASFQGGPSNNEQFF. The CDR3 DNA is TGTGCCAGCTTCCAGGGGGGCCCCTCAAACAATGAGCAGTTCTTC.

A remark on this clone: Other DNA sequences in this sample translate to the same CDR3. This sequence joins TRBV7-2 and TRBJ2-3, with D hard to call. CDR1 is SGHTA, CDR2 FQGNSA, per germline. The CDR3 runs to 13 residues. Trimming removed 1 base from V and 6 bases from J, with 8 bases in between. CDR3 loop: CASSLVSGDTQYF. Written as DNA, the CDR3 is TGTGCCAGCAGCTTAGTCTCCGGGGATACGCAGTATTTT.

The gene calls are TRBV13 and TRBJ2-7; the match to TRBD1 covers 10 bases. The germline CDR1 and CDR2 sequences are PRHDT and FYEKMQ (reference sequence). With 0 bases clipped from V and 3 bases from J, the junction kept 8 bases outside the gene matches. This CDR3 has 17 residues. The CDR3 sequence is CASSLGPGTGDFYEQYF. In nucleotides, the CDR3 is TGTGCCAGCAGCTTAGGCCCCGGGACAGGGGATTTCTACGAGCAGTACTTC.

This clone was found once. V is TRBV7-9 and J is TRBJ2-5; D is unresolved. The V gene's germline CDR1 is SEHNR and CDR2 FQNEAQ (reference sequence). V lost 1 base to trimming and J lost 8 bases, with 11 bases between them. The CDR3 sequence is 13 residues long. The CDR3 bases are TGTGCCAGCAGCTTAGGGAGAATGGAAACCCAGTACTTC. This translates into CASSLGRMETQYF.